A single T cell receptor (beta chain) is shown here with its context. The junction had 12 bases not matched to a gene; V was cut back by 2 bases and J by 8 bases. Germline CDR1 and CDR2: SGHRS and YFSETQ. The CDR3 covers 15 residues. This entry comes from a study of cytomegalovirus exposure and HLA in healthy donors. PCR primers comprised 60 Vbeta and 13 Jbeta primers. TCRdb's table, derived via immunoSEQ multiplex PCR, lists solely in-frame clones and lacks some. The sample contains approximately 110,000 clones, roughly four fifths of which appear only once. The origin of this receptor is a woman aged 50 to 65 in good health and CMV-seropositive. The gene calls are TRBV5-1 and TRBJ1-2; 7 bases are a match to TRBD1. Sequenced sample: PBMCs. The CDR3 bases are TGCGCCAGCAGCTTAGAGGGGGCGCGGGGTCAGGGCTACACCTTC. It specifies CASSLEGARGQGYTF.